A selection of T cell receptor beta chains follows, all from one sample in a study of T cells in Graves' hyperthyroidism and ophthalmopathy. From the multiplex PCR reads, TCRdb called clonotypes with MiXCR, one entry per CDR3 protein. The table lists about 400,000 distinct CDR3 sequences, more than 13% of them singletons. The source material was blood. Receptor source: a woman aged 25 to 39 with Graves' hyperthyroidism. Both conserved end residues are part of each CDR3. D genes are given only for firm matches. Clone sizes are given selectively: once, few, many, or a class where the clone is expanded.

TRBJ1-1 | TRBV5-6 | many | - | TGTGCCAGCGCCCCGGGGGGGGAGAACACTGAAGCTTTCTTT | CASAPGGENTEAFF
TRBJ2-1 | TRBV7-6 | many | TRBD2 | TGTGCCAGCAGCTTAAAGGGGAGGATTTGGACTAGCGGGGCTCACAATGAGCAGTTCTTC | CASSLKGRIWTSGAHNEQFF
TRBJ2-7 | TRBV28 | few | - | TGTGCCAGCAGTTTACTACCAGGGTACGAGCAGTACTTC | CASSLLPGYEQYF
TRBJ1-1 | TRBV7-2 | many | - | TGTGCCAGCAGCCGACTGGGGAACACTGAAGCTTTCTTT | CASSRLGNTEAFF
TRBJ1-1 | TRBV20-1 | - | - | TGCAGTGCTAGAGGCGGAGGGGGAAACACTGAAGCTTTCTTT | CSARGGGGNTEAFF
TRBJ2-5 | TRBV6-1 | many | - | TGTGCCAGCAGTTTGGCAGACCAAGAGACCCAGTACTTC | CASSLADQETQYF
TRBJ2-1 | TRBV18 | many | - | TGTGCCAGCTCACCGGAGTTGGGCGATGAGCAGTTCTTC | CASSPELGDEQFF
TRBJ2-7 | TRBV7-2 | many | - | TGTGCCAGCAGCTTAGGGCGGGACTACGAGCAGTACTTC | CASSLGRDYEQYF
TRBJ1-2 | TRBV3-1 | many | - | TGTGCCAGCAGCCCCGGCGGGGGGCACGGCTACACCTTC | CASSPGGGHGYTF
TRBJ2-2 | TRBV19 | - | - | TGTGCCAGTAGTATAGCAGTGGGCACCGGGGAGCTGTTTTTT | CASSIAVGTGELFF
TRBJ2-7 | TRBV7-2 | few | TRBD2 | TGTGCCAGCATGACTAGCGGCTCCTACGAGCAGTACTTC | CASMTSGSYEQYF
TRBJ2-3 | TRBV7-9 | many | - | TGTGCCAGCAGTGCAGGGTTAGTCCCAGATACGCAGTATTTT | CASSAGLVPDTQYF
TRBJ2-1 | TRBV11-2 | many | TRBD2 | TGTGCCAGCAGCTTAGATAGGGTAGCGGGAGGGAATGAGCAGTTCTTC | CASSLDRVAGGNEQFF
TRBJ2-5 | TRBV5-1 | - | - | TGCGCCAGCAGCTTGGTAGGGGAGAGAATCGAGACCCAGTACTTC | CASSLVGERIETQYF
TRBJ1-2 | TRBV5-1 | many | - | TGCGCCAGCAGCTTGATGACAGAAGACAATGGCTACACCTTC | CASSLMTEDNGYTF
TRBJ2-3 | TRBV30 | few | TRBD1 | TGTGCCTGGAGCCAGACAGGGGGCTCTTCAGATACGCAGTATTTT | CAWSQTGGSSDTQYF
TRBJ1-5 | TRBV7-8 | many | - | TGTGCCAGCAGCGCAGGACACGGCAATCAGCCCCAGCATTTT | CASSAGHGNQPQHF
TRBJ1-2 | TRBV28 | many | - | TGTGCCAGCAGCCTCCTGACAGCACACTATGGCTACACCTTC | CASSLLTAHYGYTF